This T cell receptor (beta chain) was recovered during a study of blood T cell repertoires in COVID-19. This clone occurred once. Profiled with immunoSEQ multiplex PCR; TCRdb holds only in-frame clones, not every one. The data show 400,000 or so clones, with about 89% seen just once and 1.5% to 2.5% held by the top ten. The germline CDR1 and CDR2 sequences are SGHAT and FQNNGV. The CDR3 sequence is 16 residues long. Trimming removed 3 bases from V and 8 bases from J; junction bases left unmatched: 11. This receptor was identified in a man aged 35 to 55 in a cohort exposed to, infected with or recovered from COVID-19 (not recorded which). The J gene is TRBJ2-1, the V gene TRBV11-2; 9 nucleotides align to TRBD2. The sample consisted of PBMCs or T cells enriched from blood (not recorded which). CDR3 bases: TGTGCCAGCAGCTTCGGTAGCGGGAGATCTAGGTATGAGCAGTTCTTC. This sequence encodes CASSFGSGRSRYEQFF.